This T cell receptor (beta chain) was documented in a study of cytomegalovirus exposure and HLA in healthy donors (dated by TCRdb to 2017 to 2019). Regarding the study in general: According to a later analysis, the 120 or so validation repertoires were produced on the same platform as the roughly 600 repertoires of the first cohort. The study aimed to test whether cataloging public T cell receptors could reveal signatures of past pathogen exposure. Along with the approximately 700-subject first cohort, a separate validation cohort of 120 different subjects was used. To predict cytomegalovirus infection status, the study brought together high-throughput TCR immunosequencing, statistical association of individual TCRs with disease status, and machine learning.

Donors formed part of the validation cohort, which comprised fewer than 150 subjects and was distinct from the first cohort of fewer than 750 subjects. The method was the immunoSEQ multiplex PCR assay. As for how the authors treated the data: A statistical classification framework was built to diagnose cytomegalovirus status from the catalog of TCR beta chain sequences. TCRdb holds this immuneACCESS table with in-frame rearrangements only. Some clones are missing; in checked studies, unresolved V genes explain under half, and the rest has no known cause. For V, J and clone size, that table is used; D and trimming come from the DNA. The table for this sample lists 180,000 or so clones; 80% to 90% of them were counted only once. Under 15% of the sample is in the top ten clones. Overall study results and their limits: Subsequent analysis determined that TCRs grouped into clusters in the first cohort also showed a tendency toward co-occurrence across the roughly 120 validation repertoires, and 85% to 95% of cluster scores exceeded 0. The classifier was reported to diagnose cytomegalovirus status with high specificity and sensitivity in both the original and validation cohorts. Most TCR sequences were seen in very few donors, while some public TCRs were found in many individuals. A later analysis lacked HLA typing for the validation cohort, so it scored co-occurrence in that cohort across all 120 or so repertoires. In vitro tests confirmed that three of the cytomegalovirus-associated TCR beta chains recognize cytomegalovirus antigens. The study listed around 160 TCR beta chains as associated with cytomegalovirus. The authors suggested that the approach could potentially be extended to other disease states and immunological phenotypes.

Comments on this clone: Its antigen has not been determined. No base quality information exists; no much larger clone differs at one position.

Via the germline V gene, CDR1 is MNHEY and CDR2 SVGAGI. Measured from the cysteine to the phenylalanine, the CDR3 is 16 residues long. The only DNA kept is the CDR3, 48 bases in frame from the first base. Clipping removes 2 bases from V and 4 bases from J, with 11 as the unmatched junction base count. This TCR came from a young woman in good health and CMV-seropositive. The chain is made from TRBV6-5 and TRBJ2-7, with 7 bases aligning to TRBD2. Sequenced input: PBMCs. The DNA reads as follows: TGTGCCAGCAGTTACCGGGGGACTATCAAGCAGTACGAGCAGTACTTC. Its coded protein is CASSYRGTIKQYEQYF.